This T cell receptor beta chain derives from a study of cytomegalovirus exposure and HLA in healthy donors. The study, taken as a whole, reports: Most TCR beta V segments were productive about 90% or about 30% of the time in an earlier analysis.

Notes on this clone: Its cognate antigen is unknown.

The CDR3 consists of 17 residues. From germline, CDR1 is SNHLY and CDR2 FYNNEI. The ends lost 4 bases at V and 7 bases at J; junction bases unmatched: 17. The study ran its PCR with 60 Vbeta and 13 Jbeta primers. Produced via immunoSEQ multiplex PCR; TCRdb's table is partial and in-frame only. The sample shows hundreds of thousands of clones, roughly 81% of them seen only once. Sequencing used PBMCs. V is TRBV2 and J is TRBJ2-3; TRBD2 matches 7 bases. The sequence derives from a girl aged 2-15 years in good health and CMV-seronegative. The CDR3 loop is CASSVLGGRGDQHTQYF. As DNA, the CDR3 is TGTGCCAGCAGTGTCCTTGGGGGTCGGGGGGACCAACATACGCAGTATTTT.